This TCR beta chain was retrieved from a study of blood T cell repertoires in COVID-19. As for the study in general: Whether acute or convalescent, the COVID-19 samples came from the United States, Italy and Spain. PBMCs, B-cell-depleted T cells, or T cells provided the cDNA or gDNA that made up the material.

From germline, CDR1 is MGHRA and CDR2 YSYEKL. V lost 3 bases and J 2 bases, leaving 10 bases between the germline ends. This CDR3 spans 14 amino acids. Followed over time, Seattle patients had been enrolled while infection was active. Authors' analysis steps: Using reference gene primer amplification, nucleated cell counts were estimated. Assay: immunoSEQ multiplex PCR; the TCRdb copy retains only in-frame clones and omits some. V and J calls plus clone size are reproduced from that table; the DNA served to infer D and trimming. Of about 49,000 clones detected, 90% to 95% appear once; the ten largest clones hold about 1%.

The receptor was isolated from a man in his fifties or sixties with COVID-19, enrolled during active disease. The chain links TRBV4-1 to TRBJ1-1; D not resolved. Sequencing was done on a sample of peripheral blood. The CDR3 coding sequence is TGCGCCAGCAGCCATCCCGGGGATAACACTGAAGCTTTCTTT. It codes for CASSHPGDNTEAFF.